Below, one T cell receptor (beta chain) is given with its context. No antigen is known for it. The second PCR ran roughly 7 to 11 cycles with a sample-barcoded 5' primer and J-beta primers. TCRdb analysed the 5' RACE reads with MiXCR anew, one entry per CDR3 protein. The sample lists about 1,500,000 distinct CDR3 sequences; about 28% were seen once. Total RNA extracted from each sample amounted to at least 5.5 micrograms. This specimen comes from a study of blood T cells in healthy people across ages. Germline V lookup: CDR1 DFQATT, CDR2 SNEGSKA (reference sequence). The CDR3 runs 15 residues. Trimming removed 6 bases from V and 8 bases from J, with 23 bases in between. Study observations and caveats: Both higher diversity and more naive CD4+ cells marked long-lived donors when set against aged donors.

V usage is TRBV20-1 and J usage is TRBJ2-1; weak D call: TRBD1 (5 bases). This receptor was obtained from a woman aged 25 to 39 in good health. Sample: blood. CDR3: CSAAPFGRASYEQFF. CDR3 in DNA: TGCAGTGCAGCCCCTTTTGGCAGGGCTTCCTATGAGCAGTTCTTC.